This T cell receptor (beta chain) stems from a study of cytomegalovirus exposure and HLA in healthy donors. Study overall: As an earlier analysis found, 150 million to 200 million T cells yielded 117 million unique TCR beta sequences. General observations from the study: Earlier results showed most TCR beta V segments being productive about 90% or about 30% of the time.

This clone was detected a few times. Its target is unknown. V trimming: 3 bases; J trimming: 4 bases; junction bases outside the gene matches: 0. In germline, CDR1 is LGHNA, CDR2 YNFKEQ. The CDR3 has 15 residues. The PCR employed 60 Vbeta primers together with 13 Jbeta primers. The method was immunoSEQ multiplex PCR; TCRdb's version includes in-frame clones alone and lacks a portion of them. The data show 100,000 to 150,000 clones, about 80% seen once. This chain links TRBV4-2 with TRBJ2-2; 12 bases agree with TRBD2. The receptor's source is a young man in good health and CMV-seropositive. Material: PBMCs. CDR3 nucleotide sequence: TGTGCCAGCAGCCAGGGACTAGCGGGCACCGGGGAGCTGTTTTTT. It translates to CASSQGLAGTGELFF.